This T cell receptor (beta chain) derives from a study of T-cell memory formation after mild COVID-19. TCRdb passed the 5' RACE reads through MiXCR, listing each CDR3 protein once. The sample lists about 470,000 distinct CDR3 sequences, roughly 25% occurring once. Germline V gene sequence: CDR1 SGHNT, CDR2 YYREEE (reference sequence). This CDR3 contains 15 residues. Trimming removed 3 bases from V and 5 bases from J; junction bases left unmatched: 5. This clonotype was counted a few times. Its antigen is not identified. The study's findings and limits: Confirmation was lacking for SARS-CoV-2 specificity of second-wave clones that peaked on day 37. Clones that shrank (day 15 to 85) were balanced CD4/CD8, whereas later expanders leaned CD4+.

The sequenced sample was PBMCs or a T cell subset sorted from them (not recorded which). The rearrangement links TRBV5-4 to TRBJ2-3; 11 bases agree with TRBD2. This TCR derives from an adult woman who had mild COVID-19 (a few samples of this study predate the infection). Cell type and time point are not known. In DNA form, the CDR3 reads TGTGCCAGCAGCTCAACCGGGACTAGCGGAGATACGCAGTATTTT. Its protein product is CASSSTGTSGDTQYF.